Included here is one T cell receptor beta chain sequence, with context. The sample comes from a study of blood T cell repertoires in COVID-19. At the level of the study: PBMCs, B-cell-depleted T cells, or T cells provided the cDNA or gDNA that made up the material.

Authors' processing steps: Using reference gene primer amplification, nucleated cell counts were estimated. The repertoire was sequenced with immunoSEQ multiplex PCR; TCRdb's copy has only in-frame clones and lacks some. V and J calls and clone size come straight from that table; D and trimming were deduced from the DNA. This table has more than 100,000 clones, approximately 87% appearing once. This CDR3 has 14 amino acids. The V gene's germline CDR1 is PRHDT and CDR2 FYEKMQ (reference sequence). V lost 5 bases and J 7 bases, leaving 12 bases between the germline ends. The sequence was obtained from a man aged 50-60 years with active COVID-19. The V gene is TRBV13, the J gene TRBJ1-6; D remains unclear. The specimen sequenced was peripheral blood. This CDR3 is CASSPGLSNSPLHF. In nucleotides, the CDR3 is TGTGCCAGCAGCCCGGGATTGTCAAATTCACCCCTCCACTTT.